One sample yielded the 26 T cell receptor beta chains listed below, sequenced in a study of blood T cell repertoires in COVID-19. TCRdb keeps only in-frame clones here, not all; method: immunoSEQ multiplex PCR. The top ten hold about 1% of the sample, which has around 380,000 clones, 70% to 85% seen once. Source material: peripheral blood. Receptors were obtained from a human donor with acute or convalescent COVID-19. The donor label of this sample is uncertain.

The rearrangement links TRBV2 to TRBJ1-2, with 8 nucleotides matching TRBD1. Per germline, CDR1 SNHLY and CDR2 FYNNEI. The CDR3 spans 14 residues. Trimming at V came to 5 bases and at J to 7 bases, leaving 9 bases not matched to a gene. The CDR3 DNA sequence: TGTGCCAGCAGTAGGACAGGGTTTACCCGTGGCTACACCTTC. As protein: CASSRTGFTRGYTF.

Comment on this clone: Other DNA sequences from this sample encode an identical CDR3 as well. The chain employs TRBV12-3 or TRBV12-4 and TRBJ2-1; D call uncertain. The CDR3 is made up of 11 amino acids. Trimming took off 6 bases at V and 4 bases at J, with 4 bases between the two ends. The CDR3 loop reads CASSLYNEQFF. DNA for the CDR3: TGTGCCAGCAGCCTATACAATGAGCAGTTCTTC.

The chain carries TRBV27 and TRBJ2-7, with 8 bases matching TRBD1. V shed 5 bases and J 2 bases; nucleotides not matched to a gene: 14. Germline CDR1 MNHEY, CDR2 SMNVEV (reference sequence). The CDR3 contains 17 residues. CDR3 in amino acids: CASSPTAGTGPPYEQYF. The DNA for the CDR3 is TGTGCCAGCAGTCCTACCGCCGGGACAGGACCCCCCTACGAGCAGTACTTC.

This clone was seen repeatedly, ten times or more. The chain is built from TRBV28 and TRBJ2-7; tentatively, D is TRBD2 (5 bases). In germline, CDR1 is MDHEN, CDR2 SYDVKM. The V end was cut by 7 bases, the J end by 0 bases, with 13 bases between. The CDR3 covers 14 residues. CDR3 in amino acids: CASTIGGRSYEQYF. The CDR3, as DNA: TGTGCCAGCACCATAGGAGGCCGCTCCTACGAGCAGTACTTC. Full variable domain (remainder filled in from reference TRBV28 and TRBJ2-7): DVKVTQSSRYLVKRTGEKVFLECVQDMDHENMFWYRQDPGLGLRLIYFSYDVKMKEKGDIPEGYSVSREKKERFSLILESASTNQTSMYLCASTIGGRSYEQYFGPGTRLTVT.

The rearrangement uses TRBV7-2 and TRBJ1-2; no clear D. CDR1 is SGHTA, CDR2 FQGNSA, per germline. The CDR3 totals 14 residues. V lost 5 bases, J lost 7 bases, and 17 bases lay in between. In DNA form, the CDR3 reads TGTGCCAGCAGCCCCTCCTCGGGTTCTCGTGGCTACACCTTC. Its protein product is CASSPSSGSRGYTF.

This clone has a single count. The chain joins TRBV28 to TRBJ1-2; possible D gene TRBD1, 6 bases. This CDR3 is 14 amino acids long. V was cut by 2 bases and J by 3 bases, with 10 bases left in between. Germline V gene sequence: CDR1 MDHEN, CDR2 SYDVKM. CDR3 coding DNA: TGTGCCAGCAGTTTAACGGGGGGGCACTATGGCTACACCTTC. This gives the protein CASSLTGGHYGYTF.

In nucleotides, the CDR3 is TGCGCCAGCAGGAGTGTAGCGGGAAATGAGCAGTTCTTC. This codes for CASRSVAGNEQFF. The chain carries TRBV10-2 and TRBJ2-1; 8 nucleotides line up with TRBD2. This CDR3 has 13 residues. The V and J ends lost 6 bases and 7 bases, in that order; junction bases with no gene match: 5. Germline CDR1 is WSHSY and CDR2 is SAAADI.

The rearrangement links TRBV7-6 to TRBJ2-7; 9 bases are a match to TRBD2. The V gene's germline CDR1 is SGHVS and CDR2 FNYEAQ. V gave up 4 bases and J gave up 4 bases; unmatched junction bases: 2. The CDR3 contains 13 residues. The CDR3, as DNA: TGTGCCAGCAGCTATAGCGGGGGATACGAGCAGTACTTC. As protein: CASSYSGGYEQYF. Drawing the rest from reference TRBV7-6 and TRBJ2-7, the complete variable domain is GAGVSQSPRYKVTKRGQDVALRCDPISGHVSLYWYRQALGQGPEFLTYFNYEAQQDKSGLPNDRFSAERPEGSISTLTIQRTEQRDSAMYRCASSYSGGYEQYFGPGTRLTVT.

The CDR3 reads CAAPTRGRREKLFF. CDR3 coding DNA: TGTGCCGCCCCCACCCGGGGGAGGCGTGAAAAACTGTTTTTT. This chain uses TRBV30 with TRBJ1-4; D perhaps matches TRBD1 (5 bases). The ends were cut back, 8 bases at V and 7 bases at J, with 20 bases in the middle. The V gene's germline CDR1 is GTSNPN and CDR2 SVGIG (reference sequence). This CDR3 comprises 14 residues.

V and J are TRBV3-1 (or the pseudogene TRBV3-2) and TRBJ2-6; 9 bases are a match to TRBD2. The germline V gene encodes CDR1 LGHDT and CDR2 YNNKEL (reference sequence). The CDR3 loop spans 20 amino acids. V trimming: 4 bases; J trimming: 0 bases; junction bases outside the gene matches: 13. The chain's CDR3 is CASSLSKTSGFFSGANVLTF. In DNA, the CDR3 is TGTGCCAGCAGCCTCTCCAAGACTAGCGGATTTTTCTCTGGGGCCAACGTCCTGACTTTC.

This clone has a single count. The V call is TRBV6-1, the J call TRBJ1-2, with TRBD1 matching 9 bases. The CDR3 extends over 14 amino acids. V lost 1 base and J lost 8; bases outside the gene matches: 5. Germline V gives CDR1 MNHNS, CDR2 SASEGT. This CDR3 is CASSEGSGTGGYTF. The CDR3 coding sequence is TGTGCCAGCAGTGAAGGGTCCGGGACAGGGGGCTACACCTTC.

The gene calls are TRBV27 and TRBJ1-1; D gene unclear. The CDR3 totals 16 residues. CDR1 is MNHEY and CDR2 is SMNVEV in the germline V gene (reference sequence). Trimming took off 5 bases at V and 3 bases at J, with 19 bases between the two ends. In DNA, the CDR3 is TGTGCCAGCAGTCCCCAAAATCTCCCGAGGGACACTGAAGCTTTCTTT. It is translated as CASSPQNLPRDTEAFF.

The CDR3 sequence is CASSFLRSPLHF. CDR3 nucleotides: TGTGCCAGCAGTTTTCTTCGGTCACCCCTCCACTTT. The chain joins TRBV28 to TRBJ1-6, with D unresolved. The germline V gene has CDR1 MDHEN and CDR2 SYDVKM. V was shortened by 3 bases and J by 10 bases, with 7 bases between the two germline ends. The CDR3 runs to 12 residues.

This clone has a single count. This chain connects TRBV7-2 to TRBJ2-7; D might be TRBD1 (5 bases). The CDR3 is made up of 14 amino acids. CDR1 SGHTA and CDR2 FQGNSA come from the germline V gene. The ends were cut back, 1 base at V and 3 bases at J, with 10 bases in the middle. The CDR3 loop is CASSLEAGIYEQYF. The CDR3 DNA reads TGTGCCAGCAGCTTAGAGGCAGGGATCTACGAGCAGTACTTC.

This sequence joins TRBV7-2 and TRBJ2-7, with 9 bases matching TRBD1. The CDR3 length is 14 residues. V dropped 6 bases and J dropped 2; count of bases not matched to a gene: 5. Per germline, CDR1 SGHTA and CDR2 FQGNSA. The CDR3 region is CASSWDRAAYEQYF. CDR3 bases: TGTGCCAGCAGTTGGGACAGGGCGGCCTACGAGCAGTACTTC.

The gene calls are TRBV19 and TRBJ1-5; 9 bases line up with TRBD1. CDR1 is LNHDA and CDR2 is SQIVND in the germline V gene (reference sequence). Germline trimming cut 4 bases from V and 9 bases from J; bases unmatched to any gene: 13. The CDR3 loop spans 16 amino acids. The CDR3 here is CASSSARDRVDRPQHF. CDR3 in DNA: TGTGCCAGTAGTAGTGCCCGGGACAGGGTGGATCGGCCCCAGCATTTT.

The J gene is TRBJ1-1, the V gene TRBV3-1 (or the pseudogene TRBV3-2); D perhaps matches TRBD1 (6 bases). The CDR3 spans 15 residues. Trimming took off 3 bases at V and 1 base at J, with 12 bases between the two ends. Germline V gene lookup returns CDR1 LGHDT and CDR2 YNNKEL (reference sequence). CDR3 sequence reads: CASSQAGAGNTEAFF. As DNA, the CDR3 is TGTGCCAGCAGCCAGGCGGGGGCAGGGAACACTGAAGCTTTCTTT.

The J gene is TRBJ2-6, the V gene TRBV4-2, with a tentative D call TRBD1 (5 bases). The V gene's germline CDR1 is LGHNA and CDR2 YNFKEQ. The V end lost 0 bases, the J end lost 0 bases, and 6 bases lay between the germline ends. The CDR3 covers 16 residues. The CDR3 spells CASSQEDNSGANVLTF. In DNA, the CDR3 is TGTGCCAGCAGCCAAGAGGACAACTCTGGGGCCAACGTCCTGACTTTC.

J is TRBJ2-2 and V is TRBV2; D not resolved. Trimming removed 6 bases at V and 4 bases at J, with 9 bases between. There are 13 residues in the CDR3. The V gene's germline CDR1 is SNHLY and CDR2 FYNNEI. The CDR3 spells CASRSSGTGELFF. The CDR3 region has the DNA TGTGCCAGCAGGTCTAGTGGCACCGGGGAGCTGTTTTTT.

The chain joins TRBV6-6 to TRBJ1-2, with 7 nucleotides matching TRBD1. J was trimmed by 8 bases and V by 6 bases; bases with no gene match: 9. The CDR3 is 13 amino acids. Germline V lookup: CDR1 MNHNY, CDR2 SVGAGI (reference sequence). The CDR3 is CASRPGTASGYTF. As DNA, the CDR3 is TGTGCCAGCAGACCCGGGACAGCGAGCGGCTACACCTTC.

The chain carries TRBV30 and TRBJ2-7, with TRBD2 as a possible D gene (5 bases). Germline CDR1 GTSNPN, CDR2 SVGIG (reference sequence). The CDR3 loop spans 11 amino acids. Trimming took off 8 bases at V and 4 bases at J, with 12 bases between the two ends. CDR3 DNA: TGTGCCCTAGGGCTAGCTTACGAGCAGTACTTC. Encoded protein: CALGLAYEQYF.

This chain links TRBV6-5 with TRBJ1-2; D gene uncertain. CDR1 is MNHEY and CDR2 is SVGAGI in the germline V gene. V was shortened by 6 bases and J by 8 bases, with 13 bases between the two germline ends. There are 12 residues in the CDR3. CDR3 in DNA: TGTGCCAGCAGCTCAGTCTGGGCGGGCTACACCTTC. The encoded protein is CASSSVWAGYTF.

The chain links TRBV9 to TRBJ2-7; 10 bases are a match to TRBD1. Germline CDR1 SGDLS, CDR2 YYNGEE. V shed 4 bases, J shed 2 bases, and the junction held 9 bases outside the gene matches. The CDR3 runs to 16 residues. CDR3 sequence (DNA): TGTGCCAGCAGCCGTACGACCGGGACAGGGGCCTACGAGCAGTACTTC. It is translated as CASSRTTGTGAYEQYF. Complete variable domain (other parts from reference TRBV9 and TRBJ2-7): DSGVTQTPKHLITATGQRVTLRCSPRSGDLSVYWYQQSLDQGLQFLIQYYNGEERAKGNILERFSAQQFPDLHSELNLSSLELGDSALYFCASSRTTGTGAYEQYFGPGTRLTVT.

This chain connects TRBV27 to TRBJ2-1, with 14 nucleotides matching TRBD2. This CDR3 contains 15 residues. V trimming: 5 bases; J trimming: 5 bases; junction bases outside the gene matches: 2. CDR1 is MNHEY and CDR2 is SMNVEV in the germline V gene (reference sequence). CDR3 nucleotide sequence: TGTGCCAGCAGTGTGGGACTAGCGGGGGACAATGAGCAGTTCTTC. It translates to CASSVGLAGDNEQFF.

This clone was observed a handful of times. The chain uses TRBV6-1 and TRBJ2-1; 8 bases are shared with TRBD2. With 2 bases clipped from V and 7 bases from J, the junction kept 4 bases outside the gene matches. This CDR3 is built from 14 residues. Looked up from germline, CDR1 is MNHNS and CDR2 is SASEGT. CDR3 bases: TGTGCCAGCAGTGAACCGGGAGGGCCTAATGAGCAGTTCTTC. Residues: CASSEPGGPNEQFF.

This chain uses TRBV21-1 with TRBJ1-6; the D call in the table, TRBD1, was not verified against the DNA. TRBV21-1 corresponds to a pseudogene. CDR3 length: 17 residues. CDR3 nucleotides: TGTGCCAGCAGCAAACTCACAGGGTCCATCTATGGTTCACCCCTCCACTTT. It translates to CASSKLTGSIYGSPLHF.